This T cell receptor beta chain was sequenced during a study of blood T cell repertoires in COVID-19. On the study more broadly: PBMCs, B-cell-depleted T cells, or T cells provided the cDNA or gDNA that made up the material.

CDR1 and CDR2 from the germline V gene are SGHAT and FQNNGV. V was clipped by 5 bases and J by 5 bases; unmatched bases: 8. CDR3 size: 16 residues. This table comes from immunoSEQ multiplex PCR, and its TCRdb copy is limited to in-frame clones, with some not included. The sample consists of 62,000 or so clones, roughly 87% of them appearing once. Input material: peripheral blood. The sequence derives from a man between 45 and 60 years old with active COVID-19. The J gene is TRBJ2-2, the V gene TRBV11-2; 10 bases are a match to TRBD2. The CDR3 DNA is TGTGCCAGCAGCCCGTCTGCTAGCGGGGGAACCGGGGAGCTGTTTTTT. Protein sequence: CASSPSASGGTGELFF.